This TCR beta chain originates from a study of radiotherapy plus CTLA-4 blockade in lung cancer. Study in general: Patients showed objective responses in 15% to 20% of cases, and disease control was achieved by over 25%. Study-wide results and limits: The study found tumor-derived TCR clones expanded in blood after radiotherapy plus ipilimumab.

With 7 bases removed from V and 5 bases from J, the gap between germline ends came to 12 bases. The CDR3 has 13 amino acids. The V gene's germline CDR1 is MDHEN and CDR2 SYDVKM. The method was immunoSEQ multiplex PCR; TCRdb's version includes in-frame clones alone and lacks a portion of them. Seen here are some 80,000 clones, under 90% observed once, and the top ten hold 0.79%. About this clone: As yet, its antigen is unknown.

The sample in question was peripheral blood, obtained from a patient treated with radiotherapy plus ipilimumab. J is TRBJ1-5 and V is TRBV28, with D possibly TRBD1 on 5 matching bases. The sequence came from a human donor with non-small cell lung cancer who had stable disease on radiotherapy plus ipilimumab. The CDR3 protein is CASNPGTDQPQHF. The DNA of the CDR3 is TGTGCCAGCAATCCGGGGACCGATCAGCCCCAGCATTTT. Variable domain in full (rest from reference TRBV28 and TRBJ1-5): DVKVTQSSRYLVKRTGEKVFLECVQDMDHENMFWYRQDPGLGLRLIYFSYDVKMKEKGDIPEGYSVSREKKERFSLILESASTNQTSMYLCASNPGTDQPQHFGDGTRLSIL.